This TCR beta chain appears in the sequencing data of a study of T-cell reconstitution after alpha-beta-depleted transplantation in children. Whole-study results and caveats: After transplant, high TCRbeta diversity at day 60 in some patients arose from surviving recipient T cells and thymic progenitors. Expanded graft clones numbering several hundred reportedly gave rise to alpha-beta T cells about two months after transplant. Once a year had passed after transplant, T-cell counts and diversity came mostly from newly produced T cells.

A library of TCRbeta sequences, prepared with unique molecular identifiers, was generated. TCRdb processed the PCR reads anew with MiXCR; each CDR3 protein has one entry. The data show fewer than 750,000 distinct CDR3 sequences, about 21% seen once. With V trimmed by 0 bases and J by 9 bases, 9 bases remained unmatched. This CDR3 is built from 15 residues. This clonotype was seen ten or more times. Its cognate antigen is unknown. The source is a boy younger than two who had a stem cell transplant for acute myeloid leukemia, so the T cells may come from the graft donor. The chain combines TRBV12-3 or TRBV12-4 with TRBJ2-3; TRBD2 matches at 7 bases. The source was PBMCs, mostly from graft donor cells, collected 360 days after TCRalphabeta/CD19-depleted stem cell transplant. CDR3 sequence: CASSLAPWGGGTQYF. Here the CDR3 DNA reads TGTGCCAGCAGTTTAGCCCCCTGGGGGGGAGGAACGCAGTATTTT.